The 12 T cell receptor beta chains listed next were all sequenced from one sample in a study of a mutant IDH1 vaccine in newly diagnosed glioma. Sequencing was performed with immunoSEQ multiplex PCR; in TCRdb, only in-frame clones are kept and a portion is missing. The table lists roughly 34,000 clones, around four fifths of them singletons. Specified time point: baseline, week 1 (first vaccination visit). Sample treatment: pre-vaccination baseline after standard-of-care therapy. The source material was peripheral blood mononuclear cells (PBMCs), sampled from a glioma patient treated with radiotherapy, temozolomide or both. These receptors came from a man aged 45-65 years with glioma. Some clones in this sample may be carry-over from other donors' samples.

The CDR3 is CSVERDRGQTQYF. CDR3 DNA sequence: TGCAGCGTTGAACGTGACAGGGGTCAGACCCAGTACTTC. The rearrangement links TRBV29-1 to TRBJ2-5; 8 bases align to TRBD1. The V and J ends lost 2 bases and 6 bases, in that order; junction bases with no gene match: 5. CDR3 length equals 13 residues. The germline gives CDR1 SQVTM, CDR2 ANQGSEA.

CDR3 bases: TGTGCCAGCTCACCATTGGGTGAAGGCACTGAAGCTTTCTTT. This translates into CASSPLGEGTEAFF. This chain uses TRBV18 with TRBJ1-1, with no clear D. The CDR3 is made up of 14 amino acids. Trimming left V 2 bases short and J 4 bases short, with 11 bases between. Germline CDR1 KGHSH, CDR2 LQKENI.

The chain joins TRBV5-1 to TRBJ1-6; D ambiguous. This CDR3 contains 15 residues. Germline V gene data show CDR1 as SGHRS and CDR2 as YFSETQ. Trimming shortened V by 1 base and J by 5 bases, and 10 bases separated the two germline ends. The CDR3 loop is CASSLNRVDNSPLHF. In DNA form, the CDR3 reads TGCGCCAGCAGCTTGAACCGGGTCGATAATTCACCCCTCCACTTT. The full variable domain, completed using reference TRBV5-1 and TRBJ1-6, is KAGVTQTPRYLIKTRGQQVTLSCSPISGHRSVSWYQQTPGQGLQFLFEYFSETQRNKGNFPGRFSGRQFSNSRSEMNVSTLELGDSALYLCASSLNRVDNSPLHFGNGTRLTVT.

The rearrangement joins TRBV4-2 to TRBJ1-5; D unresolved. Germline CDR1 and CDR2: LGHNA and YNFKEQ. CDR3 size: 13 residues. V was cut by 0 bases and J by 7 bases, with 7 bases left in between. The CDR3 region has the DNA TGTGCCAGCAGCCAAGATCGGGTCCAGCCCCAGCATTTT. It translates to CASSQDRVQPQHF.

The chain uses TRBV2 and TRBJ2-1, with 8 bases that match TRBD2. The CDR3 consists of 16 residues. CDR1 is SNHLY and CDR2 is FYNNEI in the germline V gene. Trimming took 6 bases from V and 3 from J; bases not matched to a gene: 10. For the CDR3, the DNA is TGTGCCAGCAGACCCAGCGTTGCGGGGGGCTACAATGAGCAGTTCTTC. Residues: CASRPSVAGGYNEQFF.

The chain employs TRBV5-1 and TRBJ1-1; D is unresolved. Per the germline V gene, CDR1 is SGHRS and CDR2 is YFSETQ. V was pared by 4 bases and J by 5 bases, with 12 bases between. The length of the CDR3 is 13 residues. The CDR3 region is CASSLQPPTEAFF. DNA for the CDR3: TGCGCCAGCAGCCTACAACCCCCGACTGAAGCTTTCTTT.

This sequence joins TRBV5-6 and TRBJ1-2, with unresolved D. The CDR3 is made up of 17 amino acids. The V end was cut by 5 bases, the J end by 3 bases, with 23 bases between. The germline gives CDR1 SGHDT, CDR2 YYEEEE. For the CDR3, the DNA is TGTGCCAGCAGTCTCTCCGTCTCTCCCATGAGAGACTATGGCTACACCTTC. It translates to CASSLSVSPMRDYGYTF. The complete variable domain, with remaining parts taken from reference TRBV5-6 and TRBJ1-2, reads DAGVTQSPTHLIKTRGQQVTLRCSPKSGHDTVSWYQQALGQGPQFIFQYYEEEERQRGNFPDRFSGHQFPNYSSELNVNALLLGDSALYLCASSLSVSPMRDYGYTFGSGTRLTVV.

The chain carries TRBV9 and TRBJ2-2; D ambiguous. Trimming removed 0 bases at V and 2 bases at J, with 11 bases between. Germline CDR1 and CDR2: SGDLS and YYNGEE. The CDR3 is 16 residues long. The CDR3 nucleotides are TGTGCCAGCAGCGTAGGGTCCGGTCCCAACACCGGGGAGCTGTTTTTT. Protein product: CASSVGSGPNTGELFF.

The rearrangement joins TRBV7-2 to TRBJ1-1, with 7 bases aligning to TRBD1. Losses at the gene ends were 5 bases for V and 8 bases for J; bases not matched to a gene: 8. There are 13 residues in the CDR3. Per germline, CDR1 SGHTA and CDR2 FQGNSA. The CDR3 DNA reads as TGTGCCAGCAGCCGGGACAGCGCATTAGAAGCTTTCTTT. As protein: CASSRDSALEAFF.

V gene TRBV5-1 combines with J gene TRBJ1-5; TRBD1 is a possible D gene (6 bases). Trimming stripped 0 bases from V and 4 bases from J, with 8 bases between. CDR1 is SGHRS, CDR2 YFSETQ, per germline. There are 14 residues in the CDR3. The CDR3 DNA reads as TGCGCCAGCAGCTTGGGGACAGAAAATCAGCCCCAGCATTTT. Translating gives CASSLGTENQPQHF.

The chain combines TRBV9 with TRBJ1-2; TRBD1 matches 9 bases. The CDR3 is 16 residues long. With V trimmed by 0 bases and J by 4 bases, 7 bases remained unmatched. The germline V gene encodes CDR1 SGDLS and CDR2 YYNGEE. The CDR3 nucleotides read TGTGCCAGCAGCGTAGGCACAGGGGGCCCGGGCTATGGCTACACCTTC. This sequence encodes CASSVGTGGPGYGYTF.

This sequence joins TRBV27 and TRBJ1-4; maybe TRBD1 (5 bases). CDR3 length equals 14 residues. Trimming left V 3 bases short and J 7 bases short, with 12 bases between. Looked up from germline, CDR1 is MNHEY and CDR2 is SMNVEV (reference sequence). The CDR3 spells CASSFSGRGEKLFF. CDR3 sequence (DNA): TGTGCCAGCAGTTTTTCAGGGAGGGGTGAAAAACTGTTTTTT.